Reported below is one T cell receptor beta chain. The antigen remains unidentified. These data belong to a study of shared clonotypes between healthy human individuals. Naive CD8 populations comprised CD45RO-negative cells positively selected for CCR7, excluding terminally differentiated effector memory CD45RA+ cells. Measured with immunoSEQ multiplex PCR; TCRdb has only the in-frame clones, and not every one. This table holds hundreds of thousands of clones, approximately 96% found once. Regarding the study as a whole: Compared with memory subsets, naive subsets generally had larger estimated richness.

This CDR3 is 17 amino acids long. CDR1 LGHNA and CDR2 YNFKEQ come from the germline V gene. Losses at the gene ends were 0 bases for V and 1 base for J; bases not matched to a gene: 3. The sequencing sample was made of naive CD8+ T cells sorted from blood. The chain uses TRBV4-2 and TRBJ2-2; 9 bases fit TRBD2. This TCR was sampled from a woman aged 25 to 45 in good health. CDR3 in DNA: TGTGCCAGCAGCCAAGACCGACTAGCGGTGAACACCGGGGAGCTGTTTTTT. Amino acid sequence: CASSQDRLAVNTGELFF.